This TCR beta chain was recovered during a study of T cells in localized non-small cell lung cancer. TCRdb's table, derived via immunoSEQ multiplex PCR, lists solely in-frame clones and lacks some. The sample holds some 25,000 clones, around 89% seen once. The germline CDR1 and CDR2 sequences are LNHDA and SQIVND (reference sequence). CDR3 length: 13 residues. The germline V and J ends were trimmed by 3 bases and 6 bases, with 9 bases remaining between them. The clonotype was recovered from a woman aged 35-70 years with stage III lung adenocarcinoma. Sequenced material: peripheral blood mononuclear cells, taken before any cancer treatment. The chain links TRBV19 to TRBJ2-1, with D perhaps TRBD1 (5 bases). The CDR3 is CASSMQGRNEQFF. CDR3 nucleotides: TGTGCCAGTAGTATGCAGGGTCGCAATGAGCAGTTCTTC.